This T cell receptor (beta chain) was profiled in a study of T-cell memory formation after mild COVID-19. The CDR3 contains 14 residues. CDR1 SGHDT and CDR2 YYEEEE come from the germline V gene. The V gene end was trimmed by 5 bases and the J gene end by 11 bases; junction bases not matched to a gene: 15. UMIs and sample barcodes were carried by the TCR alpha and TCR beta cDNA libraries that 5'RACE produced using constant-segment primers. One entry per CDR3 protein, called by TCRdb with MiXCR from the 5' RACE reads. The sample has around 130,000 distinct CDR3 sequences; around 14% are singletons. The genes are TRBV5-6 and TRBJ2-5; 7 bases are shared with TRBD1. This receptor was obtained from an adult woman who had mild COVID-19 (a few samples of this study predate the infection). Cell type and time point are not known. The sequencing input was PBMCs or a T cell subset sorted from them (not recorded which). In DNA, the CDR3 is TGTGCCAGCAGTACTGGAGACAGGGACCCTGTACAGTACTTC. Translated, it gives CASSTGDRDPVQYF.